A single sample gave rise to the 2 T cell receptor beta chains below, sequenced in a study of shared clonotypes between healthy human individuals. Sequencing used immunoSEQ multiplex PCR; TCRdb keeps in-frame clones, though not all of them. The sample records around 580,000 clones, 95% to 98% being singletons. CD45RO negativity and positive selection for CCR7 defined naive CD8 cells, a population that excluded terminally differentiated effector memory CD45RA+ cells. Sample: naive CD8+ T cells sorted from blood. The receptor source for this set is a man under 40 in good health.

A single count supports this clone. The V gene is TRBV7-9, the J gene TRBJ2-3, with D perhaps matching TRBD1 (6 bases). There are 16 residues in the CDR3. CDR1 and CDR2 (germline): SEHNR, FQNEAQ (reference sequence). With 1 base removed from V and 0 bases from J, the gap between germline ends came to 11 bases. The CDR3 DNA follows: TGTGCCAGCAGCTTAGGAGTACAGGGTAGCACAGATACGCAGTATTTT. This translates into CASSLGVQGSTDTQYF.

The sample holds one count of this clone. V usage is TRBV30 and J usage is TRBJ2-7; a weak D match, TRBD2 (5 bases). The CDR3 covers 14 residues. The ends were cut back, 7 bases at V and 3 bases at J, with 19 bases in the middle. Germline loops: CDR1 GTSNPN, CDR2 SVGIG (reference sequence). This CDR3 is CASDQHGNGYEQYF. The CDR3 DNA follows: TGTGCCTCCGATCAACACGGGAATGGCTACGAGCAGTACTTC.